One TCR beta chain is described in this entry. Its antigen is not known. The time point denotes: week 23, last vaccination. The content of each vaccine dose was 300 ug of mutant IDH1 20-mer peptide, and topical imiquimod accompanied it. Diagnosis in the donors showed new WHO grade 3 or 4 astrocytomas that were IDH1-mutant and ATRX-lost. The data originate from a study of a mutant IDH1 vaccine in newly diagnosed glioma. V dropped 10 bases and J dropped 4; count of bases not matched to a gene: 6. The CDR3 length is 13 residues. Germline V gene sequence: CDR1 MRHNA, CDR2 SNTAGT. Measured with immunoSEQ multiplex PCR; TCRdb has only the in-frame clones, and not every one. The sample shows tens of thousands of clones, about 80% of them seen only once.

The clonotype was recovered from a middle-aged man with glioma. The J gene is TRBJ1-3, the V gene TRBV6-4; 8 nucleotides align to TRBD1. Material: PBMCs, obtained from a glioma patient whose treatment included an IDH1 peptide vaccine. CDR3 nucleotide sequence: TGTGCCACGGCCGGACAGGGCGGAAACACCATATATTTT. As protein: CATAGQGGNTIYF.